One and the same sample provided the 4 T cell receptor beta chains below, sequenced in a study of cytomegalovirus exposure and HLA in healthy donors. Primers for the PCR totalled 60 Vbeta and 13 Jbeta. Measured with immunoSEQ multiplex PCR; TCRdb has only the in-frame clones, and not every one. Of some 220,000 clones in the sample, roughly four fifths were seen once. The sequenced sample was PBMCs. Receptors were obtained from a woman aged 40 to 55 in good health and CMV-seronegative.

This chain links TRBV15 with TRBJ2-1; 8 bases are shared with TRBD1. The CDR3 spans 16 residues. Germline lookup yields CDR1 LNHNV and CDR2 YYDKDF (reference sequence). J lost 10 bases, V lost 0 bases, and 11 bases had no gene match. The chain's CDR3 is CATSRDQGARTGEQFF. Here the CDR3 DNA reads TGTGCCACCAGCAGAGATCAGGGGGCCAGAACTGGGGAGCAGTTCTTC.

CDR3 nucleotide sequence: TGTGCCAGCATCGTCGGGGGGGCCGATACGCAGTATTTT. Translated: CASIVGGADTQYF. The gene calls are TRBV6-1 and TRBJ2-3; TRBD2 aligns across 8 bases. Germline trimming cut 7 bases from V and 6 bases from J; bases unmatched to any gene: 6. Germline V lookup: CDR1 MNHNS, CDR2 SASEGT. This CDR3 region has 13 residues.

This chain uses TRBV9 with TRBJ2-7, with 14 bases identical to TRBD2. CDR3 length: 15 residues. Germline V CDR1 and CDR2: SGDLS, YYNGEE. With 2 bases clipped from V and 3 bases from J, the junction kept 1 base outside the gene matches. The CDR3 DNA follows: TGTGCCAGCAGCGTCGGGACTAGCGGGGGCTACGAGCAGTACTTC. Its translation is CASSVGTSGGYEQYF. The full variable domain, its missing parts supplied by reference TRBV9 and TRBJ2-7, is DSGVTQTPKHLITATGQRVTLRCSPRSGDLSVYWYQQSLDQGLQFLIQYYNGEERAKGNILERFSAQQFPDLHSELNLSSLELGDSALYFCASSVGTSGGYEQYFGPGTRLTVT.

This clone was seen once. This rearrangement joins TRBV4-2 to TRBJ2-3, with 10 positions matching TRBD2. CDR1 LGHNA and CDR2 YNFKEQ come from the germline V gene. Unmatched junction bases numbered 8, after V lost 3 bases and J lost 5 bases. The CDR3 contains 16 residues. The chain's CDR3 is CASSQLAGALGDTQYF. DNA for the CDR3: TGTGCCAGCAGCCAGCTAGCGGGGGCCCTCGGAGATACGCAGTATTTT.